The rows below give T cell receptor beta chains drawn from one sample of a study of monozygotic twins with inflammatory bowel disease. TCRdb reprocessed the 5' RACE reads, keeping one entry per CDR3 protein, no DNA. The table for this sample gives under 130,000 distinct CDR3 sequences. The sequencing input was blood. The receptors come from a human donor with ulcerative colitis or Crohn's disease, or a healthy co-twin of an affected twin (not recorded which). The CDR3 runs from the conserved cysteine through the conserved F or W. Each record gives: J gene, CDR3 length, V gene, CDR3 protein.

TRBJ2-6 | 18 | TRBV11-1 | CASSSFGGSFTGANVLTF
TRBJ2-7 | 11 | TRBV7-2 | CASNRYYEQYF
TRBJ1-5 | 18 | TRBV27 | CASSPDSNRARSNQPQHF
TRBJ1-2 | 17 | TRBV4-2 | CASSQDRPGQGFVGYTF
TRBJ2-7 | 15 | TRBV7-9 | CASSPPHGTTYEQYF
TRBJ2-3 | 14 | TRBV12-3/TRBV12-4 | CASSSGRGTDTQYF
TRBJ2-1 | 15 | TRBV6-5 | CASSYSADIYNEQFF
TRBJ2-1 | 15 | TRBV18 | CASSPEAGTYNEQFF
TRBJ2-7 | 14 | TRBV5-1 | CASSYSTQGGEQYF
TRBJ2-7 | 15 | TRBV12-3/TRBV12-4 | CASSFRAVGEHEQYF
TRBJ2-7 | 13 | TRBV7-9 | CASSTSGINEQYF
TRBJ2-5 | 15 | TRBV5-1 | CASSLALEWRETQYF
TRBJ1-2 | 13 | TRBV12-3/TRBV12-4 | CASSWDGAKGYTF
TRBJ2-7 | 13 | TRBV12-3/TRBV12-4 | CASSLGTGREQYF
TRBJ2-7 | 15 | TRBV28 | CATGAPGQGAYEQYF
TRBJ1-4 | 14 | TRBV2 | CASIQSASNEKLFF
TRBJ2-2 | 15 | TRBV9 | CASSVGQGRTGELFF
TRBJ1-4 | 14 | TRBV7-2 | CASSLTSTNEKLFF
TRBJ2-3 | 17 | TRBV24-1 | CATSDLQLAGGVDTQYF
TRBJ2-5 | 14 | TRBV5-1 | CASSLTARAETQYF
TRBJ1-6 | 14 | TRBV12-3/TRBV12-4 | CASSLGTANSPLHF
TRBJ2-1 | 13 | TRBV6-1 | CAISEARYNEQFF